This T cell receptor (beta chain) was obtained from a study of cytomegalovirus exposure and HLA in healthy donors. About the study: Early release data held 85 million to 95 million unique TCRs from HLA-typed donors.

The PCR used 60 Vbeta and 13 Jbeta primers. In the original workflow: As a later analysis found, there were 78 million or so unique TCR beta chains, of which roughly 11 million were shared. TCRdb's table, derived via immunoSEQ multiplex PCR, lists solely in-frame clones and lacks some. The DNA was the basis for D and trimming; V, J and clone size are from that table. The sample holds about 140,000 clones, roughly 76% seen once. Regarding the study as a whole: Among donors in an Asian-associated ancestry cluster, a later analysis reportedly found fewer N-insertions than the roughly 680-donor mean. Presence/absence analyses supposed approximately even sequencing depth among donors.

The CDR3 is 12 residues long. This clone was picked up a small number of times. Its matching antigen is unknown. The source is a female donor in good health and CMV-seronegative. The sequencing sample was made of PBMCs. This chain links TRBV12-2 with TRBJ2-1; the listed D gene, TRBD2, was not tested against the DNA. TRBV12-2 is a pseudogene locus. The CDR3 sequence is CASRLETGVGFF. As DNA, the CDR3 is TGTGCAAGTCGCTTAGAGACGGGAGTGGGGTTCTTC.